This record concerns one TCR beta chain sequence. This entry is derived from a study of Ad26.COV2.S vaccination and SARS-CoV-2 variants. At the level of the study: Donor got 5x10^10 or 1x10^11 viral particles of Ad26.COV2.S.

Germline V gene lookup returns CDR1 LNHNV and CDR2 YYDKDF (reference sequence). There are 14 residues in the CDR3. The V gene lost 4 bases and the J gene lost 1 base, with 8 bases spanning the gap. The treatment is: 19 received Ad26.COV2.S at low or high dose, single or two shots; roughly five received placebo; per-sample allocation not given. On day 63 after the first injection, vaccine and placebo recipients gave samples. The donor was a Boston adult aged 18-55 years. Spike of the Wuhan-strain SARS-CoV-2 was expressed by an Ad26 vector, which formed the vaccine. Generated by immunoSEQ multiplex PCR, the TCRdb table keeps only in-frame clones and is missing some. The data hold 300,000 to 350,000 clones, with approximately 90% observed a single time.

This clonotype originated in a person aged 18-60 years who received the Ad26.COV2.S COVID-19 vaccine or a placebo. The genes are TRBV15 and TRBJ2-1; no definite D call. The source material was peripheral blood, sampled in a trial of Ad26.COV2.S vaccine versus placebo. The chain's CDR3 is CATSTTRSYNEQFF. CDR3 nucleotides: TGTGCCACCAGCACAACAAGGTCCTACAATGAGCAGTTCTTC.